These T cell receptor beta chains were read from a single sample in a study of T-cell memory formation after mild COVID-19. TCRdb re-called the 5' RACE reads through MiXCR, storing one row per CDR3 protein. The sample includes 350,000 or so distinct CDR3 sequences, approximately 13% of them seen just once. Material: PBMCs or a T cell subset sorted from them (not recorded which). The receptors were gathered from a man aged 18 to 29 who had mild COVID-19 (a few samples of this study predate the infection). Cell type and time point are not known. The CDR3 runs from the conserved cysteine through the conserved F or W. Each record gives: V gene, clone size, D gene, J gene, CDR3 protein, CDR3 DNA. A D gene is named only where the DNA matches it firmly. Size is stated for part of the rows, as once, few or many counts, or as a class when the clone is expanded.

V gene: TRBV28
clone size: -
D gene: -
J gene: TRBJ1-1
CDR3 protein: CASSFLGDRPNTEAFF
CDR3 DNA: TGTGCCAGCAGTTTTTTGGGCGACAGGCCGAACACTGAAGCTTTCTTT

V gene: TRBV28
clone size: many
D gene: -
J gene: TRBJ1-1
CDR3 protein: CASSYYTEAFF
CDR3 DNA: TGTGCCAGCAGTTACTACACTGAAGCTTTCTTT

V gene: TRBV6-2/TRBV6-3
clone size: few
D gene: TRBD2
J gene: TRBJ2-1
CDR3 protein: CASSGLAGFSYNEQFF
CDR3 DNA: TGTGCCAGCAGTGGACTAGCGGGTTTCTCCTACAATGAGCAGTTCTTC

V gene: TRBV7-9
clone size: few
D gene: TRBD1
J gene: TRBJ1-2
CDR3 protein: CASSLAGTGNGYTF
CDR3 DNA: TGTGCCAGCAGCTTAGCCGGGACAGGGAATGGCTACACCTTC

V gene: TRBV7-8
clone size: few
D gene: -
J gene: TRBJ2-7
CDR3 protein: CASSLGRVPVSYEQYF
CDR3 DNA: TGTGCCAGCAGCTTGGGGCGGGTTCCCGTTTCCTACGAGCAGTACTTC

V gene: TRBV29-1
clone size: few
D gene: -
J gene: TRBJ2-6
CDR3 protein: CSVAQGWANVLTF
CDR3 DNA: TGCAGCGTTGCGCAGGGCTGGGCCAACGTCCTGACTTTC

V gene: TRBV7-2
clone size: many
D gene: -
J gene: TRBJ2-5
CDR3 protein: CASSFIWGNDGTQYF
CDR3 DNA: TGTGCCAGCAGCTTTATTTGGGGGAATGACGGGACCCAGTACTTC

V gene: TRBV11-2
clone size: -
D gene: TRBD1
J gene: TRBJ2-7
CDR3 protein: CASSSPGQGLLEQYF
CDR3 DNA: TGTGCCAGCAGCTCTCCGGGACAGGGGCTTTTGGAGCAGTACTTC

V gene: TRBV7-8
clone size: -
D gene: -
J gene: TRBJ2-1
CDR3 protein: CASRLSRRGYNEQFF
CDR3 DNA: TGTGCCAGCAGACTATCGCGCCGCGGTTACAATGAGCAGTTCTTC

V gene: TRBV11-2
clone size: -
D gene: -
J gene: TRBJ1-3
CDR3 protein: CASSFLVSDSTGNTIYF
CDR3 DNA: TGTGCCAGCAGCTTTTTAGTGTCCGACTCCACTGGAAACACCATATATTTT